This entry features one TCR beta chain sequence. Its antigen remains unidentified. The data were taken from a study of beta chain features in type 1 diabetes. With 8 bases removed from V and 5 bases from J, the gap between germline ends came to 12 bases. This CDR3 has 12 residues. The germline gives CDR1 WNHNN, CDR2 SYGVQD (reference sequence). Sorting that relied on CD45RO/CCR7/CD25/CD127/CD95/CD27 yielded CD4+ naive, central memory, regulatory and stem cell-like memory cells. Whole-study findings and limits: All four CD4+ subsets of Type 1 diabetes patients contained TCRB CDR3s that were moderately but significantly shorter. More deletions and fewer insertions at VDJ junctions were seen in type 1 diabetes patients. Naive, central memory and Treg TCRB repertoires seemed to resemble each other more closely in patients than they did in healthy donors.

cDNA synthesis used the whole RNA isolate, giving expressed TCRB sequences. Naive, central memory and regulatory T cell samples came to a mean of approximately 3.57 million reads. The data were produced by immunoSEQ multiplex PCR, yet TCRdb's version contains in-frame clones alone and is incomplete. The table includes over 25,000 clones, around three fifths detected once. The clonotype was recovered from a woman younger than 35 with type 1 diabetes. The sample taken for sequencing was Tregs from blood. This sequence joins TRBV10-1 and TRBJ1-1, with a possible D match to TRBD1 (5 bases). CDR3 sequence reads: CASLGGSTEAFF. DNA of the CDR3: TGCGCCAGCCTGGGGGGGTCGACTGAAGCTTTCTTT.